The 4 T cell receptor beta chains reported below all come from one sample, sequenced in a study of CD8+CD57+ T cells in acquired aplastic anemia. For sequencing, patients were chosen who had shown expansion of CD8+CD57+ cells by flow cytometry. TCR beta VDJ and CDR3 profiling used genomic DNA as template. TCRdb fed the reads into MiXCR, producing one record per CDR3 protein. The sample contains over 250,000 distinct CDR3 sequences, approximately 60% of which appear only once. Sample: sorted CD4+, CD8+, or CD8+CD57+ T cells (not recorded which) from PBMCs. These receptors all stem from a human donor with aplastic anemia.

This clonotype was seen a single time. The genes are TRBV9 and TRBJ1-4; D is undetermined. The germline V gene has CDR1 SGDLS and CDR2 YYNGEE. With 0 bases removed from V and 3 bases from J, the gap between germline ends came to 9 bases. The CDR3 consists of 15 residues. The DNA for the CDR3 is TGTGCCAGCAGCGTAGGAGGAGTCGCTAATGAAAAACTGTTTTTT. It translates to CASSVGGVANEKLFF.

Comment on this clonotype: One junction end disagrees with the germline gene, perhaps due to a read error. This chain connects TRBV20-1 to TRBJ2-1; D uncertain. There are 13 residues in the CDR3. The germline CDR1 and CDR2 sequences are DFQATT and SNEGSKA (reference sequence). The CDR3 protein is CSAVVAPANVQFF. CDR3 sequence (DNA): TGCAGTGCCGTAGTAGCCCCCGCCAATGTGCAGTTCTTC.

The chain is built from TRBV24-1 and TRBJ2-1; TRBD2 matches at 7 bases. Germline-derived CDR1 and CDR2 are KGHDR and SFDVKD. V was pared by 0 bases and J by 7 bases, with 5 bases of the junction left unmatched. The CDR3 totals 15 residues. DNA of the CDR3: TGTGCCACCAGTGATTTGAAGGGAGGGGTGAATGAGCAGTTCTTC. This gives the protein CATSDLKGGVNEQFF.

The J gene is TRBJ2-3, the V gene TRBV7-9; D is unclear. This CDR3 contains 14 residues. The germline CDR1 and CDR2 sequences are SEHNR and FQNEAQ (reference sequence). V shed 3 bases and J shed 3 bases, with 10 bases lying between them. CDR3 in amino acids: CASSFSHGTDTQYF. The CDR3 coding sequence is TGTGCCAGCAGCTTTTCCCACGGGACAGATACGCAGTATTTT.